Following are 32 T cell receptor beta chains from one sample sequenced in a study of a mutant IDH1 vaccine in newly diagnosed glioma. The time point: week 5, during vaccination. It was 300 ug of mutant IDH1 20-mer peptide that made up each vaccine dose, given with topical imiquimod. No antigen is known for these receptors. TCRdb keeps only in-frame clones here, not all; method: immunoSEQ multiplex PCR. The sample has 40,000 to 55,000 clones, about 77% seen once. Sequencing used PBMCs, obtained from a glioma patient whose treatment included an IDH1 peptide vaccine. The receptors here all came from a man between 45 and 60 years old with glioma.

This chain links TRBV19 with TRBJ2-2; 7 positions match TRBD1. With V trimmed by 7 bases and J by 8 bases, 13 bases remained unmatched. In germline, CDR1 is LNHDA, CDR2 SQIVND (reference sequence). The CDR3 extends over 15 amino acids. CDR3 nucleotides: TGTGCCAGTATTAAGGGGACAGCGCTAGGAGGGGAGCTGTTTTTT. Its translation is CASIKGTALGGELFF.

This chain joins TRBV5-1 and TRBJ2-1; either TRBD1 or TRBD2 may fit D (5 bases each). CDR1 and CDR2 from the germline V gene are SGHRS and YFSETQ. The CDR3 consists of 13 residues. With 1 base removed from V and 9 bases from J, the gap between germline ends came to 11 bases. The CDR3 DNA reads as TGCGCCAGCAGCTTGATTGGGGGAAGTGAGCAGTTCTTC. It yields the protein CASSLIGGSEQFF.

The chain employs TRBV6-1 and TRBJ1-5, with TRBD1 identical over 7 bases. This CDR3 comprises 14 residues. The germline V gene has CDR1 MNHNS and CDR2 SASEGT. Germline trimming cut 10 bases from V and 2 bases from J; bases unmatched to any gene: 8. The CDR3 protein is CATRVDRGNQPQHF. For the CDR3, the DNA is TGTGCCACTAGAGTTGACAGGGGCAATCAGCCCCAGCATTTT.

The CDR3 DNA reads as TGTGCCAGCAGCTTGGCAGGGTCCAGCAATCAGCCCCAGCATTTT. Amino acids: CASSLAGSSNQPQHF. The chain uses TRBV7-8 and TRBJ1-5, with D maybe TRBD1 (5 bases). The CDR3 sequence is 15 residues long. Trimming cost V 3 bases and J 1 base, with 10 bases left between them. Germline lookup yields CDR1 SGHVS and CDR2 FQNEAQ.

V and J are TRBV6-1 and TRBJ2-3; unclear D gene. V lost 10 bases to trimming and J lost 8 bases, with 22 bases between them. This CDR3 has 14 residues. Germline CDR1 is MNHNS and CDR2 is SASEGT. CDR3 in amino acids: CATNGEGNRGTQYF. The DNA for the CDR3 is TGTGCCACCAACGGCGAAGGGAATCGTGGTACGCAGTATTTT.

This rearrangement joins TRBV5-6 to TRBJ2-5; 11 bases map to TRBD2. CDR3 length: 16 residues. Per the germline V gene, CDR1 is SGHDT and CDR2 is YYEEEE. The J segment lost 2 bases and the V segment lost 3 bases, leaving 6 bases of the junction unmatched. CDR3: CASSWIAGGRQETQYF. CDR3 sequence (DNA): TGTGCCAGCAGCTGGATAGCGGGGGGGCGTCAAGAGACCCAGTACTTC. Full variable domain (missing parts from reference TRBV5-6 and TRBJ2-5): DAGVTQSPTHLIKTRGQQVTLRCSPKSGHDTVSWYQQALGQGPQFIFQYYEEEERQRGNFPDRFSGHQFPNYSSELNVNALLLGDSALYLCASSWIAGGRQETQYFGPGTRLLVL.

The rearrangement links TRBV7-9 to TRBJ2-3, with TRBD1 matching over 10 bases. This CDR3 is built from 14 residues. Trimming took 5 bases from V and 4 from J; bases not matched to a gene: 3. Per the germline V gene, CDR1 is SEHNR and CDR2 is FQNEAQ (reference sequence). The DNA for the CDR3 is TGTGCCAGCAGCCAAGACAGGGGGCCAGATACGCAGTATTTT. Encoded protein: CASSQDRGPDTQYF.

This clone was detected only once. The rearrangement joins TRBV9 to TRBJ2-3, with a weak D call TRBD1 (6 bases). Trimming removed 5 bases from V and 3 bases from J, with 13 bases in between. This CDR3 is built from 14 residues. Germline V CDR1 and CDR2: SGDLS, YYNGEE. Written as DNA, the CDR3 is TGTGCCAGCAGTGGGGGCGCGGTAACAGATACGCAGTATTTT. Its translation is CASSGGAVTDTQYF.

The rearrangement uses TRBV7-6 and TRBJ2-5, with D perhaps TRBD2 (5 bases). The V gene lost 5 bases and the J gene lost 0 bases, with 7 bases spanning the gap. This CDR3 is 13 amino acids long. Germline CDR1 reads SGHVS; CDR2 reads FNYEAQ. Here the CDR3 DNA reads TGTGCCAGCAGCGGCGGGTACCAAGAGACCCAGTACTTC. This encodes CASSGGYQETQYF.

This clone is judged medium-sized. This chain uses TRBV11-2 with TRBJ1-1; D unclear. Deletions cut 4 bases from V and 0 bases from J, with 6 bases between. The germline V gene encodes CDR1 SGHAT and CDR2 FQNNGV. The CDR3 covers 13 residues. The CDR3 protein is CASSSSMNTEAFF. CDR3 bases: TGTGCCAGCAGCTCCTCAATGAACACTGAAGCTTTCTTT.

The CDR3 region has the DNA TGTGCCAGCAGTGAGGGACAGGGGAATCAGCCCCAGCATTTT. Translated, it gives CASSEGQGNQPQHF. The genes are TRBV2 and TRBJ1-5; the match to TRBD1 covers 10 bases. V shed 3 bases and J 4 bases; nucleotides not matched to a gene: 0. In germline, CDR1 is SNHLY, CDR2 FYNNEI. This CDR3 has 14 residues. The whole variable domain, remainder taken from reference TRBV2 and TRBJ1-5, is EPEVTQTPSHQVTQMGQEVILRCVPISNHLYFYWYRQILGQKVEFLVSFYNNEISEKSEIFDDQFSVERPDGSNFTLKIRSTKLEDSAMYFCASSEGQGNQPQHFGDGTRLSIL.

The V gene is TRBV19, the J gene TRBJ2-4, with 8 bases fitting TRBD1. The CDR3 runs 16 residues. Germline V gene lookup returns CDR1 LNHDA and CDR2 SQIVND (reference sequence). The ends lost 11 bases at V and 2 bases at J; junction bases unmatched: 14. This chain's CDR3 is CASQSLQGATKNIQYF. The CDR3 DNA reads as TGTGCCTCCCAATCCCTTCAGGGGGCGACCAAAAACATTCAGTACTTC.

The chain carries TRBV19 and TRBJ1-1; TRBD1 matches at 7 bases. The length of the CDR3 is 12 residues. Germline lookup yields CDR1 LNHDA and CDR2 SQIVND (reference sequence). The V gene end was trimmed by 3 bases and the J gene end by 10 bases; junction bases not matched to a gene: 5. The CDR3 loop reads CASSIVGDRAFF. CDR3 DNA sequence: TGTGCCAGTAGTATTGTCGGGGACAGAGCTTTCTTT.

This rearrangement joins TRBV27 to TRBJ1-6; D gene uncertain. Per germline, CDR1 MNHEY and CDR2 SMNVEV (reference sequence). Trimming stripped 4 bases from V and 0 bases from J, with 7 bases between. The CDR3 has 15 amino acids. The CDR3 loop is CASSSRSSYNSPLHF. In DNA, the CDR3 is TGTGCCAGCAGTTCCCGGAGCTCCTATAATTCACCCCTCCACTTT.

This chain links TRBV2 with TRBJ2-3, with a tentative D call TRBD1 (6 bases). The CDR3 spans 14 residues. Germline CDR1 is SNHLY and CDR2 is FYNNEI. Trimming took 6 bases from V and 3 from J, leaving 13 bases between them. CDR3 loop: CASRQGSDTDTQYF. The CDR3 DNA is TGTGCCAGCAGACAGGGTTCTGATACAGATACGCAGTATTTT. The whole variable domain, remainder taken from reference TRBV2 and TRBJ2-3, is EPEVTQTPSHQVTQMGQEVILRCVPISNHLYFYWYRQILGQKVEFLVSFYNNEISEKSEIFDDQFSVERPDGSNFTLKIRSTKLEDSAMYFCASRQGSDTDTQYFGPGTRLTVL.

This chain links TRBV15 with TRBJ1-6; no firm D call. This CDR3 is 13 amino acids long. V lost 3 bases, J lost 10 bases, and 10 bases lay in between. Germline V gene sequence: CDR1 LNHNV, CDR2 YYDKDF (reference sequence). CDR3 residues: CATSSSGNSPLHF. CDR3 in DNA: TGTGCCACCAGCAGTAGTGGCAACTCACCCCTCCACTTT.

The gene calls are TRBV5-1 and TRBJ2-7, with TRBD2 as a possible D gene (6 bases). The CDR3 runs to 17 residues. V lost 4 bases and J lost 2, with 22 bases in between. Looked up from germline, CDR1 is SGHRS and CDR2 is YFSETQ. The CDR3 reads CASSPKPLGGEAYEQYF. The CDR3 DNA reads TGCGCCAGCAGCCCGAAGCCCCTGGGGGGTGAGGCCTACGAGCAGTACTTC.

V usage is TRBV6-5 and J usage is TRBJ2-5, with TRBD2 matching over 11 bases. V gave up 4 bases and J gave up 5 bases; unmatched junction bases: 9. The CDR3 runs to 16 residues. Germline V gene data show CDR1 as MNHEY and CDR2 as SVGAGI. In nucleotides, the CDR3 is TGTGCCAGCAGTTCTCCCCCTAGCGGGGGGTGGGAGACCCAGTACTTC. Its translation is CASSSPPSGGWETQYF.

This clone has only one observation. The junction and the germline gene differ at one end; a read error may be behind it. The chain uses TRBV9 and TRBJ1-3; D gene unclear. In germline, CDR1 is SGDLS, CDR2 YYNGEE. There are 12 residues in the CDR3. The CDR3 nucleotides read TGTGCCAGCAGCCCAGAGGGCCAAGCCTGCCATTTT. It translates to CASSPEGQACHF.

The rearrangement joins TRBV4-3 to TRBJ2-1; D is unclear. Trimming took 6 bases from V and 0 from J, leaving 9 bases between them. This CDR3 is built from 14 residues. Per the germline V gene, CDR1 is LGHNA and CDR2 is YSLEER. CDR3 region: CASSITASYNEQFF. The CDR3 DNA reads TGCGCCAGCAGTATTACGGCCTCCTACAATGAGCAGTTCTTC.

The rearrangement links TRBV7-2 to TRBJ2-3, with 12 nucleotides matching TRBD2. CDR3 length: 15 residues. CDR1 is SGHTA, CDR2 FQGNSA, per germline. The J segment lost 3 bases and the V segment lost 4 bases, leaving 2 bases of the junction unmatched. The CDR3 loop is CASSYGLAGTDTQYF. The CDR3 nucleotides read TGTGCCAGCAGCTACGGACTAGCGGGAACAGATACGCAGTATTTT.

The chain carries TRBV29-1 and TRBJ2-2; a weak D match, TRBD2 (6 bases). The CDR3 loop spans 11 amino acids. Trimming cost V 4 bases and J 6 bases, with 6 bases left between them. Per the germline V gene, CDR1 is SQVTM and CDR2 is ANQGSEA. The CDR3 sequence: CSVAGAGELFF. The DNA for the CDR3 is TGCAGCGTTGCGGGGGCCGGGGAGCTGTTTTTT.

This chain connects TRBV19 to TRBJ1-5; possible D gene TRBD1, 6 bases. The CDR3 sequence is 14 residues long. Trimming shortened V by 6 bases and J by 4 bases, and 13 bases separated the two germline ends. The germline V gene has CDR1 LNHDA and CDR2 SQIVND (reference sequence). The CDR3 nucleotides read TGTGCCAGTAGAGTTAACAGGGTTAATCAGCCCCAGCATTTT. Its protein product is CASRVNRVNQPQHF.

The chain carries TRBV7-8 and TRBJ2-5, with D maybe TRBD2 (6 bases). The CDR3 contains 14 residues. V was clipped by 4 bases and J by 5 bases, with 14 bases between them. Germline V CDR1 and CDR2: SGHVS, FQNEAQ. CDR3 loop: CASSSTGGDETQYF. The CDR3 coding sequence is TGTGCCAGCAGCTCTACCGGGGGAGACGAGACCCAGTACTTC.

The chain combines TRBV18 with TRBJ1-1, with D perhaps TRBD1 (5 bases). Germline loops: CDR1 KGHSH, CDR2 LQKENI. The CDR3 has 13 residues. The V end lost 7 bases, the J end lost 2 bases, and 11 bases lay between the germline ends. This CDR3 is CASYRDHNTEAFF. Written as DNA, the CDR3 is TGTGCCAGCTATCGGGACCACAACACTGAAGCTTTCTTT.

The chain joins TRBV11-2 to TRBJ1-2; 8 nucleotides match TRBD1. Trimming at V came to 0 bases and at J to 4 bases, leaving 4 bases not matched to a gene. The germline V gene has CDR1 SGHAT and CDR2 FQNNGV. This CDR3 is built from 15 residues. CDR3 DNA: TGTGCCAGCAGCTTAGACAGGGGGCTGGCCTATGGCTACACCTTC. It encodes CASSLDRGLAYGYTF.

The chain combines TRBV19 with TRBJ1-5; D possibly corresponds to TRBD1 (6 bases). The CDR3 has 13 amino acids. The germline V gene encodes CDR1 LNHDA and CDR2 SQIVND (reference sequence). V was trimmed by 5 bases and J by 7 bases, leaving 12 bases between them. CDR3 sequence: CASSPGVGQPQHF. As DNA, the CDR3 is TGTGCCAGTAGTCCAGGGGTAGGGCAGCCCCAGCATTTT.

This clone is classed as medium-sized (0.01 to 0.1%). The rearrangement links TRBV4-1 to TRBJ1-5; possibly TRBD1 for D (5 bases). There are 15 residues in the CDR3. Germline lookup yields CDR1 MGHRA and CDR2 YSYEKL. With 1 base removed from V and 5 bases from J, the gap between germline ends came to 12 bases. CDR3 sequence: CASSQARAGDQPQHF. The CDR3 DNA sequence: TGCGCCAGCAGCCAAGCCAGGGCGGGGGATCAGCCCCAGCATTTT.

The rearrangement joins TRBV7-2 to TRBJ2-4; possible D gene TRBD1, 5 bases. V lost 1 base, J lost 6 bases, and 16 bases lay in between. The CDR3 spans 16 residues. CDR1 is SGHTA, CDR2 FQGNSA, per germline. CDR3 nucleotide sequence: TGTGCCAGCAGCTTAGGTGGCAGGGTCATCGGAAACATTCAGTACTTC. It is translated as CASSLGGRVIGNIQYF.

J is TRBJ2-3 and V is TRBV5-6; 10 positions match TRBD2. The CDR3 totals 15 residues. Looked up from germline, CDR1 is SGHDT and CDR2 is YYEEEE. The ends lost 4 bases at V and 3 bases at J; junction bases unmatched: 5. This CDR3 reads CASSLGLAATDTQYF. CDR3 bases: TGTGCCAGCAGCCTCGGACTAGCGGCGACAGATACGCAGTATTTT.

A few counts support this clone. The CDR3 DNA reads TGTGCCAGCAGCACTACACGGCCTACTAACTATGGCTACACCTTC. It codes for CASSTTRPTNYGYTF. V and J are TRBV7-2 and TRBJ1-2; no definite D call. Per the germline V gene, CDR1 is SGHTA and CDR2 is FQGNSA. This CDR3 region has 15 residues. Trimming took off 5 bases at V and 0 bases at J, with 13 bases between the two ends.

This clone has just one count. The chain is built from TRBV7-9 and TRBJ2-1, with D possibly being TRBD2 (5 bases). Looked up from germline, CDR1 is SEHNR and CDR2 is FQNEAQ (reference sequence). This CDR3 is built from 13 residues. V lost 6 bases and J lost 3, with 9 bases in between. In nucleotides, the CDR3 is TGTGCCAGCAGTTTTGGACTCTACAATGAGCAGTTCTTC. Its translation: CASSFGLYNEQFF. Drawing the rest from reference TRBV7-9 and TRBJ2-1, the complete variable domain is DTGVSQNPRHKITKRGQNVTFRCDPISEHNRLYWYRQTLGQGPEFLTYFQNEAQLEKSRLLSDRFSAERPKGSFSTLEIQRTEQGDSAMYLCASSFGLYNEQFFGPGTRLTVL.